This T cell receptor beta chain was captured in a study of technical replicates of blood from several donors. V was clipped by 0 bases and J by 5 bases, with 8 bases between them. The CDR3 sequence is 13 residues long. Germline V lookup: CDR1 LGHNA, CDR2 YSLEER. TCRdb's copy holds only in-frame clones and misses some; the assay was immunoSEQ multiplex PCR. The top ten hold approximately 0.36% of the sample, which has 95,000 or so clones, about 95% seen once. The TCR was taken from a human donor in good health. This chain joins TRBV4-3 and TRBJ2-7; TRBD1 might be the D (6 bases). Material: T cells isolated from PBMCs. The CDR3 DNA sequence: TGCGCCAGCAGCCAAGATGGGACAAACGAGCAGTACTTC. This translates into CASSQDGTNEQYF.